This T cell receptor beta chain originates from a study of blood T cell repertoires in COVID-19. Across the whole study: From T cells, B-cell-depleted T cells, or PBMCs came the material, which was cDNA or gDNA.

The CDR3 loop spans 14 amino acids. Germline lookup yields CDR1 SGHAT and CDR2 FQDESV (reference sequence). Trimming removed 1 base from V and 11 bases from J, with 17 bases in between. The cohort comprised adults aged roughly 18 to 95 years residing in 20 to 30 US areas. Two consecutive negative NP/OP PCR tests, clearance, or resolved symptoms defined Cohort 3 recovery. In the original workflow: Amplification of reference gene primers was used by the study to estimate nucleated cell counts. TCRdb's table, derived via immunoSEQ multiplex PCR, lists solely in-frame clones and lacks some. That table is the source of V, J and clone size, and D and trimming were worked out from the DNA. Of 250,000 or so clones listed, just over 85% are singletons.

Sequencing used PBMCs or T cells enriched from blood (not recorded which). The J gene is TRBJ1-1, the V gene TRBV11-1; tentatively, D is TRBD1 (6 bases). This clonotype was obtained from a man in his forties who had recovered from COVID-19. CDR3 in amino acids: CASSLDLIGGVAFF. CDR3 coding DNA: TGTGCCAGCAGCTTAGACCTGATTGGGGGCGTCGCTTTCTTT.